This TCR beta chain was captured in a study of T-cell memory formation after mild COVID-19. Study conclusions and caveats: Memory sampled before infection contained some responding clones, suggesting cross-reactive memory joined. Researchers report contracting CD4+ clones mostly in CM and EM, with CD8+ clones in EMRA.

Each CDR3 protein gets one entry after TCRdb re-called the 5' RACE reads with MiXCR. The sample holds around 300,000 distinct CDR3 sequences, roughly an eighth seen once. There are a few counts of this clonotype. Its antigen is unidentified. Looked up from germline, CDR1 is SGHVS and CDR2 is FNYEAQ. V shed 0 bases and J shed 1 base, with 11 bases lying between them. The CDR3 consists of 16 residues. This sequence joins TRBV7-6 and TRBJ2-3; a weak D match, TRBD2 (6 bases). The sequencing input was PBMCs or a T cell subset sorted from them (not recorded which). This receptor was taken from a man aged 18 to 30 who had mild COVID-19 (a few samples of this study predate the infection). Cell type and time point are not known. For the CDR3, the DNA is TGTGCCAGCAGCTTAGCGTGGGCTAGCGGCACAGATACGCAGTATTTT. Translating it yields CASSLAWASGTDTQYF.